These 20 T cell receptor beta chains came from one sample sequenced in a study of long-term antiretroviral therapy in people with HIV. Survey-level immunoSEQ v3.0 assays were run. Assay used: immunoSEQ multiplex PCR; TCRdb lists only in-frame clones, some missing. Among about 34,000 clones, roughly 81% were seen once, and the ten largest hold 4.8%. Sequences were derived from unsorted PBMCs, sampled just under 2.9 years before starting antiretroviral therapy. The receptors were sampled from a woman aged 25-40 years with HIV.

This clone was recorded once. This chain connects TRBV13 to TRBJ1-2; TRBD1 matches at 7 bases. CDR3 length equals 15 residues. From germline, CDR1 is PRHDT and CDR2 FYEKMQ (reference sequence). V shed 3 bases and J 1 base; nucleotides not matched to a gene: 5. In nucleotides, the CDR3 is TGTGCCAGCAGCTTTACAGGGGCTCTTAACTATGGCTACACCTTC. The encoded protein is CASSFTGALNYGYTF.

This chain links TRBV2 with TRBJ1-5, with D perhaps TRBD1 (5 bases). The CDR3 sequence is 13 residues long. V was shortened by 7 bases and J by 4 bases, with 11 bases between the two germline ends. CDR1 is SNHLY and CDR2 is FYNNEI in the germline V gene. The CDR3 nucleotides read TGTGCCAGCAAGCCGGACAATAATCAGCCCCAGCATTTT. This sequence encodes CASKPDNNQPQHF. Variable domain in full (rest from reference TRBV2 and TRBJ1-5): EPEVTQTPSHQVTQMGQEVILRCVPISNHLYFYWYRQILGQKVEFLVSFYNNEISEKSEIFDDQFSVERPDGSNFTLKIRSTKLEDSAMYFCASKPDNNQPQHFGDGTRLSIL.

The chain links TRBV5-8 to TRBJ1-4, with D possibly matching TRBD1 (5 bases). CDR3 length: 15 residues. Germline loops: CDR1 SGHTS, CDR2 YDEGEE. Trimming took off 1 base at V and 8 bases at J, with 15 bases between the two ends. The CDR3 region is CASSLIRQGLEKLFF. CDR3 coding DNA: TGTGCCAGCAGCTTGATCCGGCAGGGACTGGAAAAACTGTTTTTT.

V usage is TRBV6-5 and J usage is TRBJ2-6; the D is unclear. The V gene's germline CDR1 is MNHEY and CDR2 SVGAGI. The CDR3 sequence is 11 residues long. The V gene lost 8 bases and the J gene lost 1 base, with 0 bases spanning the gap. The CDR3: CASSGANVLTF. In DNA form, the CDR3 reads TGTGCCAGCTCTGGGGCCAACGTCCTGACTTTC.

The chain is built from TRBV2 and TRBJ2-3, with 7 nucleotides matching TRBD2. Germline CDR1 SNHLY, CDR2 FYNNEI. V lost 9 bases and J lost 3; bases outside the gene matches: 3. This CDR3 is 12 amino acids long. CDR3 nucleotides: TGTGCCAGTCAGCGGGGAACAGATACGCAGTATTTT. This translates into CASQRGTDTQYF.

The gene calls are TRBV6-1 and TRBJ1-2; 7 bases fit TRBD1. Losses at the gene ends were 1 base for V and 1 base for J; bases not matched to a gene: 18. Germline CDR1 reads MNHNS; CDR2 reads SASEGT. The CDR3 is 20 amino acids. CDR3 in DNA: TGTGCCAGCAGTGAAGTACCCCCCGACAGGGTCATACCCCTTAACTATGGCTACACCTTC. Amino acid sequence: CASSEVPPDRVIPLNYGYTF.

The chain couples TRBV25-1 to TRBJ2-1; 7 bases are shared with TRBD1. The CDR3 has 16 residues. CDR1 and CDR2 (germline): MGHDK, SYGVNS. Trimming removed 2 bases from V and 2 bases from J; junction bases left unmatched: 6. This chain's CDR3 is CASSEMGQTTYNEQFF. CDR3 coding DNA: TGTGCCAGCAGTGAAATGGGACAGACAACCTACAATGAGCAGTTCTTC. Filled out from reference TRBV25-1 and TRBJ2-1, the complete variable domain reads EADIYQTPRYLVIGTGKKITLECSQTMGHDKMYWYQQDPGMELHLIHYSYGVNSTEKGDLSSESTVSRIRTEHFPLTLESARPSHTSQYLCASSEMGQTTYNEQFFGPGTRLTVL.

In this sample, this clone turned up once. The V gene is TRBV18, the J gene TRBJ2-7; 7 bases line up with TRBD1. The CDR3 consists of 15 residues. J was trimmed by 3 bases and V by 3 bases; bases with no gene match: 8. Germline V gene sequence: CDR1 KGHSH, CDR2 LQKENI. CDR3 protein: CASSPGDSRHYEQYV. The CDR3 DNA reads TGTGCCAGCTCACCGGGGGACAGCCGACACTACGAGCAGTACGTC.

This chain links TRBV4-2 with TRBJ2-2; D not certain. The V end was cut by 1 base, the J end by 7 bases, with 7 bases between. CDR1 and CDR2 from the germline V gene are LGHNA and YNFKEQ. The CDR3 has 13 residues. DNA of the CDR3: TGTGCCAGCAGCCAAGTACTGGACGGGGAGCTGTTTTTT. Residues: CASSQVLDGELFF.

This chain joins TRBV28 and TRBJ1-5; unclear D gene. Trimming shortened V by 2 bases and J by 5 bases, and 10 bases separated the two germline ends. The CDR3 length is 14 residues. Germline CDR1 and CDR2: MDHEN and SYDVKM. The CDR3 sequence is CASSLTPSDQPQHF. Here the CDR3 DNA reads TGTGCCAGCAGTTTAACCCCGTCCGATCAGCCCCAGCATTTT. Complete variable domain (other parts from reference TRBV28 and TRBJ1-5): DVKVTQSSRYLVKRTGEKVFLECVQDMDHENMFWYRQDPGLGLRLIYFSYDVKMKEKGDIPEGYSVSREKKERFSLILESASTNQTSMYLCASSLTPSDQPQHFGDGTRLSIL.

The rearrangement joins TRBV30 to TRBJ1-2; D is possibly TRBD1 (6 bases). Germline V gene lookup returns CDR1 GTSNPN and CDR2 SVGIG (reference sequence). The CDR3 is made up of 14 amino acids. Trimming left V 2 bases short and J 4 bases short, with 14 bases between. The CDR3 DNA follows: TGTGCCTGGAGTACAGGGATACAAGGCTATGGCTACACCTTC. Protein product: CAWSTGIQGYGYTF.

The chain is built from TRBV9 and TRBJ2-3; 10 bases match TRBD2. Germline V gene lookup returns CDR1 SGDLS and CDR2 YYNGEE. The CDR3 loop spans 15 amino acids. V gave up 3 bases and J gave up 6 bases; unmatched junction bases: 7. As DNA, the CDR3 is TGTGCCAGCAGCGGGCAGCTAGCGGGGGCCGATACGCAGTATTTT. Translating gives CASSGQLAGADTQYF.

This rearrangement joins TRBV12-5 to TRBJ2-2; no firm D call. V lost 6 bases, J lost 9 bases, and 11 bases lay in between. This CDR3 has 12 residues. In germline, CDR1 is LGHNT, CDR2 FRNRAP. CDR3 protein: CASGDSVRELFF. CDR3 nucleotides: TGTGCTAGTGGCGACTCTGTCCGGGAGCTGTTTTTT.

The V gene is TRBV19, the J gene TRBJ1-1; D uncertain. V was pared by 7 bases and J by 0 bases, with 9 bases between. Germline CDR1 reads LNHDA; CDR2 reads SQIVND (reference sequence). The CDR3 extends over 13 amino acids. The CDR3 loop is CASIGKLNTEAFF. The CDR3 DNA reads TGTGCCAGTATAGGGAAATTGAACACTGAAGCTTTCTTT.

The CDR3 sequence: CATSREGTGAAVAFF. The CDR3 DNA follows: TGTGCCACCAGCAGAGAAGGGACAGGGGCCGCGGTCGCTTTCTTT. The genes are TRBV15 and TRBJ1-1, with 10 bases fitting TRBD1. Germline V gives CDR1 LNHNV, CDR2 YYDKDF (reference sequence). The CDR3 runs to 15 residues. The J segment lost 11 bases and the V segment lost 0 bases, leaving 9 bases of the junction unmatched.

The CDR3: CASSIAYGTHTEAFF. Here the CDR3 DNA reads TGTGCCAGTAGTATAGCCTACGGAACGCACACTGAAGCTTTCTTT. The V and J genes are TRBV19 and TRBJ1-1, with D hard to call. The CDR3 is 15 amino acids. The germline V and J ends were trimmed by 1 base and 3 bases, with 12 bases remaining between them. CDR1 and CDR2 from the germline V gene are LNHDA and SQIVND (reference sequence).

The chain uses TRBV19 and TRBJ1-2; no clear D. Germline V gives CDR1 LNHDA, CDR2 SQIVND (reference sequence). The CDR3 extends over 13 amino acids. Trimming removed 3 bases at V and 0 bases at J, with 5 bases between. The CDR3: CASSIGANYGYTF. For the CDR3, the DNA is TGTGCCAGTAGTATCGGGGCTAACTATGGCTACACCTTC.

The V gene is TRBV5-1, the J gene TRBJ1-1, with TRBD1 identical over 7 bases. V lost 4 bases, J lost 0 bases, and 6 bases stayed unmatched. Germline V gene sequence: CDR1 SGHRS, CDR2 YFSETQ. The CDR3 has 15 amino acids. CDR3 region: CASSPGGKMNTEAFF. The DNA of the CDR3 is TGCGCCAGCAGCCCAGGGGGGAAAATGAACACTGAAGCTTTCTTT.

V is TRBV15 and J is TRBJ2-7, with a tentative D call TRBD2 (5 bases). Germline CDR1 reads LNHNV; CDR2 reads YYDKDF (reference sequence). V lost 2 bases and J lost 3, with 14 bases in between. This CDR3 has 15 residues. The CDR3 here is CATSRNLFEGYEQYV. In DNA form, the CDR3 reads TGTGCCACCAGCAGAAACCTGTTTGAGGGCTACGAGCAGTACGTC.

The genes are TRBV11-2 and TRBJ1-3; 10 bases fit TRBD1. Unmatched junction bases numbered 4, after V lost 0 bases and J lost 2 bases. The CDR3 is 17 residues long. Per the germline V gene, CDR1 is SGHAT and CDR2 is FQNNGV. The CDR3 nucleotides are TGTGCCAGCAGCTTAGATCCCGGACAGGGGGCTGGAAACACCATATATTTT. Translated, it gives CASSLDPGQGAGNTIYF.